These 4 T cell receptor beta chains originate from one sample sequenced in a study of OX40 agonist ivuxolimab in advanced cancers. Generated by immunoSEQ multiplex PCR, the TCRdb table keeps only in-frame clones and is missing some. The data show over 70,000 clones, with roughly 89% seen just once and 0.15% to 0.2% held by the top ten. The source material was CD4+ or CD8+ T cells sorted from blood, sampled in a trial of the OX40 agonist ivuxolimab. These receptors originate from an adult with an advanced solid tumor such as melanoma, head and neck, liver or kidney cancer.

The chain links TRBV7-9 to TRBJ2-7, with TRBD2 identical over 9 bases. This CDR3 is built from 16 residues. Unmatched junction bases numbered 8, after V lost 3 bases and J lost 2 bases. CDR1 and CDR2 (germline): SEHNR, FQNEAQ (reference sequence). The CDR3 spells CASSFTIAGETYEQYV. The CDR3 DNA reads TGTGCCAGCAGCTTTACAATAGCGGGGGAGACCTACGAGCAGTACGTC.

This chain links TRBV30 with TRBJ1-3, with D unclear. The CDR3 loop spans 13 amino acids. Trimming took off 2 bases at V and 2 bases at J, with 7 bases between the two ends. Germline V CDR1 and CDR2: GTSNPN, SVGIG (reference sequence). The CDR3 DNA reads TGTGCCTGGAGTCTCGGTGCTGGAAACACCATATATTTT. This encodes CAWSLGAGNTIYF.

This chain links TRBV9 with TRBJ1-2, with a tentative D call TRBD1 (6 bases). Trimming took 0 bases from V and 5 from J, leaving 14 bases between them. The CDR3 contains 15 residues. Germline CDR1 is SGDLS and CDR2 is YYNGEE. The CDR3 nucleotides read TGTGCCAGCAGCGTAGAAGGGGGGGTTTCATATGGCTACACCTTC. Protein: CASSVEGGVSYGYTF.

The V call is TRBV30, the J call TRBJ1-5, with TRBD1 as a possible D gene (6 bases). With 5 bases removed from V and 7 bases from J, the gap between germline ends came to 15 bases. Germline-derived CDR1 and CDR2 are GTSNPN and SVGIG (reference sequence). This CDR3 has 13 residues. CDR3 amino acids: CAWSGAGGQPQHF. The CDR3 DNA is TGTGCCTGGTCAGGGGCTGGGGGGCAGCCCCAGCATTTT.